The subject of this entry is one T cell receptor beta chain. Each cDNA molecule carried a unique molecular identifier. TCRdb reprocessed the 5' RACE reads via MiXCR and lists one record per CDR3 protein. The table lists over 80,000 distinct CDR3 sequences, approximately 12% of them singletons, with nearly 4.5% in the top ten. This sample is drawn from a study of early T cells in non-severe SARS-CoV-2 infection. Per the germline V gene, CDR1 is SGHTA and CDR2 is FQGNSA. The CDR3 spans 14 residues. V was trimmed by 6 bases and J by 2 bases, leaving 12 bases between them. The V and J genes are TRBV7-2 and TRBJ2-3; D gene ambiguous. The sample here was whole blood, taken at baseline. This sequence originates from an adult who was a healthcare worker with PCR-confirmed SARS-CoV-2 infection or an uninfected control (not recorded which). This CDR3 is CASRKTPYTDTQYF. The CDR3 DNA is TGTGCCAGCAGGAAGACCCCTTACACAGATACGCAGTATTTT.